The 21 T cell receptor beta chains below come from one sample, sequenced in a study of blood T cell repertoires in COVID-19. The data were produced by immunoSEQ multiplex PCR, yet TCRdb's version contains in-frame clones alone and is incomplete. The data show 200,000 to 250,000 clones, about 86% seen once. The specimen was peripheral blood. These receptors came from a woman in her forties or fifties with acute or convalescent COVID-19.

J is TRBJ1-3 and V is TRBV7-2; TRBD1 aligns across 8 bases. Germline V gives CDR1 SGHTA, CDR2 FQGNSA. The junction had 3 bases not matched to a gene; V was cut back by 8 bases and J by 0 bases. The CDR3 runs 14 residues. The CDR3, as DNA: TGTGCCAGCCTTACAGGGGGCTCTGGAAACACCATATATTTT. This sequence encodes CASLTGGSGNTIYF. Combining the CDR3 with reference TRBV7-2 and TRBJ1-3 gives the whole variable domain GAGVSQSPSNKVTEKGKDVELRCDPISGHTALYWYRQSLGQGLEFLIYFQGNSAPDKSGLPSDRFSAERTGGSVSTLTIQRTQQEDSAVYLCASLTGGSGNTIYFGEGSWLTVV.

This chain links TRBV4-2 with TRBJ1-4, with TRBD1 matching over 7 bases. This CDR3 is 14 amino acids long. Trimming at V came to 8 bases and at J to 2 bases, leaving 5 bases not matched to a gene. In germline, CDR1 is LGHNA, CDR2 YNFKEQ. CDR3 loop: CASSSTGTNEKLFF. In nucleotides, the CDR3 is TGTGCCAGCTCTTCGACAGGGACTAATGAAAAACTGTTTTTT.

For this clone: A junction end diverges from the germline sequence, so it may reflect a read error. The chain employs TRBV7-6 and TRBJ2-7; 12 bases align to TRBD2. Germline-derived CDR1 and CDR2 are SGHVS and FNYEAQ. This CDR3 has 15 amino acids. Written as DNA, the CDR3 is TGTGTCAGCAGCTTAACGACTAGCGGGAGCTACGAGCAGTACTTC. Its protein product is CVSSLTTSGSYEQYF.

This sequence joins TRBV13 and TRBJ1-1, with a possible D match to TRBD1 (5 bases). The CDR3 has 15 amino acids. Germline V gene data show CDR1 as PRHDT and CDR2 as FYEKMQ (reference sequence). The V and J ends lost 4 bases and 2 bases respectively, with 14 bases between them. The CDR3 reads CASSSGHPGNTEAFF. The DNA for the CDR3 is TGTGCCAGCAGCTCCGGACACCCTGGAAACACTGAAGCTTTCTTT.

In its sample, this clone was seen once. The V call is TRBV24-1, the J call TRBJ1-2, with D possibly TRBD1 on 6 matching bases. Germline CDR1 and CDR2: KGHDR and SFDVKD. This CDR3 has 14 residues. V gave up 2 bases and J gave up 0 bases, with 6 bases separating them. The CDR3 here is CATSDWTANYGYTF. The CDR3 nucleotides read TGTGCCACCAGTGATTGGACAGCTAACTATGGCTACACCTTC.

This chain joins TRBV10-3 and TRBJ1-6; tentatively, D is TRBD1 (6 bases). The germline CDR1 and CDR2 sequences are ENHRY and SYGVKD. V was trimmed by 9 bases and J by 2 bases, leaving 8 bases between them. This CDR3 region has 13 residues. The CDR3 loop is CAIGTPYNSPLHF. CDR3 sequence (DNA): TGTGCCATTGGGACACCCTATAATTCACCCCTCCACTTT.

The genes are TRBV7-2 and TRBJ2-1; 14 bases line up with TRBD2. The CDR3 spans 16 residues. V shed 6 bases and J 7 bases; nucleotides not matched to a gene: 8. The V gene's germline CDR1 is SGHTA and CDR2 FQGNSA. This CDR3 is CASSPAGTSGRNEQFF. The CDR3 DNA reads as TGTGCCAGCAGTCCCGCGGGGACTAGCGGGAGAAATGAGCAGTTCTTC.

This clone was picked up a small number of times. V is TRBV7-2 and J is TRBJ2-5; TRBD2 agrees at 7 bases. The CDR3 sequence is 14 residues long. J was trimmed by 2 bases and V by 5 bases; bases with no gene match: 5. Germline V gene sequence: CDR1 SGHTA, CDR2 FQGNSA. CDR3 nucleotides: TGTGCCAGCAGCCAAAACGGGGGGCAAGAGACCCAGTACTTC. This translates into CASSQNGGQETQYF.

This clone has a single count. CDR3 nucleotide sequence: TGTGCCAGCAGCGTAGCAGGGGATCAGCCCCAGCATTTT. Amino acids: CASSVAGDQPQHF. The chain couples TRBV9 to TRBJ1-5; D might be TRBD1 (6 bases). This CDR3 contains 13 residues. Per germline, CDR1 SGDLS and CDR2 YYNGEE. The germline V and J ends were trimmed by 0 bases and 5 bases, with 6 bases remaining between them.

This clone showed up just once. This chain uses TRBV4-3 with TRBJ2-7, with TRBD2 matching 7 bases. Trimming took 2 bases from V and 3 from J; bases not matched to a gene: 16. The CDR3 loop spans 18 amino acids. From germline, CDR1 is LGHNA and CDR2 YSLEER. The DNA of the CDR3 is TGCGCCAGCAGCCAACGCATTGGGACCGGGACTACACACTACGAGCAGTACTTC. Residues: CASSQRIGTGTTHYEQYF.

The count of this clone is one. The chain recombines TRBV6-5 with TRBJ2-7; possibly TRBD1 for D (6 bases). This CDR3 has 15 residues. Trimming shortened V by 3 bases and J by 5 bases, and 17 bases separated the two germline ends. Germline CDR1 is MNHEY and CDR2 is SVGAGI. This chain's CDR3 is CASSYNRAVENEQYF. The CDR3 nucleotides are TGTGCCAGCAGTTATAACAGGGCTGTAGAAAACGAGCAGTACTTC.

This clone has a handful of counts. The CDR3 sequence is CASQTRVGTGNTIYF. The DNA of the CDR3 is TGTGCCAGTCAAACCAGGGTAGGGACAGGAAACACCATATATTTT. This chain links TRBV19 with TRBJ1-3; D is perhaps TRBD1 (6 bases). With 8 bases removed from V and 4 bases from J, the gap between germline ends came to 18 bases. The CDR3 contains 15 residues. Germline V gene sequence: CDR1 LNHDA, CDR2 SQIVND (reference sequence).

The chain uses TRBV6-6 and TRBJ2-1; no clear D gene. The CDR3 runs to 12 residues. Between the trimmed V and J ends, which lost 5 bases and 6 bases, there was a span of 8 bases. Germline assignment: CDR1 MNHNY and CDR2 SVGAGI (reference sequence). The CDR3 DNA is TGTGCCAGCAGTCCCTTCTCCAATGAGCAGTTCTTC. Its translation: CASSPFSNEQFF.

The chain couples TRBV29-1 to TRBJ1-1; 8 positions match TRBD1. The CDR3 length is 13 residues. Germline V CDR1 and CDR2: SQVTM, ANQGSEA. Trimming took 7 bases from V and 3 from J; bases not matched to a gene: 7. The CDR3 protein is CSADRGWDTEAFF. CDR3 bases: TGCAGCGCTGACAGGGGATGGGACACTGAAGCTTTCTTT.

The gene calls are TRBV5-1 and TRBJ1-6; TRBD1 matches at 8 bases. The CDR3 has 15 amino acids. Germline V gene data show CDR1 as SGHRS and CDR2 as YFSETQ. Losses at the gene ends were 5 bases for V and 10 bases for J; bases not matched to a gene: 11. The CDR3 region is CASRPDRGEGSPLHF. The DNA of the CDR3 is TGCGCCAGCAGACCAGACAGGGGAGAAGGATCACCCCTCCACTTT. The full variable domain, in which reference TRBV5-1 and TRBJ1-6 provide the parts outside the CDR3, is KAGVTQTPRYLIKTRGQQVTLSCSPISGHRSVSWYQQTPGQGLQFLFEYFSETQRNKGNFPGRFSGRQFSNSRSEMNVSTLELGDSALYLCASRPDRGEGSPLHFGNGTRLTVT.

As DNA, the CDR3 is TGTGCCAGCAGTGAACGACGCGGCGGCGAGCCCTCCGCTCAGCATTTT. It yields the protein CASSERRGGEPSAQHF. V is TRBV6-1 and J is TRBJ1-5; D gene unclear. V was cut by 2 bases and J by 13 bases, with 24 bases left in between. The germline V gene encodes CDR1 MNHNS and CDR2 SASEGT. The CDR3 totals 16 residues.

This sequence joins TRBV11-3 and TRBJ1-6, with D tentatively TRBD1 (5 bases). The CDR3 length is 16 residues. Looked up from germline, CDR1 is SGHNT and CDR2 is YENEEA. Trimming removed 1 base from V and 3 bases from J, with 10 bases in between. The CDR3 DNA follows: TGTGCCAGCAGCTTAGTAGTGGGACTCTATAATTCACCCCTCCACTTT. As protein: CASSLVVGLYNSPLHF.

This sequence joins TRBV29-1 and TRBJ2-1, with 8 positions matching TRBD2. The germline V gene has CDR1 SQVTM and CDR2 ANQGSEA. Trimming at V came to 3 bases and at J to 1 base, leaving 5 bases not matched to a gene. The CDR3 runs 15 residues. The CDR3 loop is CSVDWASGSYNEQFF. The DNA of the CDR3 is TGCAGCGTTGATTGGGCTAGCGGGTCCTACAATGAGCAGTTCTTC.

The chain recombines TRBV30 with TRBJ1-2, with TRBD1 as a possible D gene (5 bases). This CDR3 has 12 residues. Trimming took 8 bases from V and 5 from J, leaving 15 bases between them. CDR1 is GTSNPN, CDR2 SVGIG, per germline (reference sequence). This CDR3 is CAGRGGVYGYTF. The CDR3, as DNA: TGTGCCGGCCGGGGGGGTGTATATGGCTACACCTTC.

The chain recombines TRBV5-1 with TRBJ1-4, with 10 bases that match TRBD1. Germline CDR1 SGHRS, CDR2 YFSETQ. This CDR3 region has 16 residues. J gave up 5 bases and V 0 bases, and 4 bases lay outside the gene matches. The CDR3 nucleotides are TGCGCCAGCAGCTTGGCCCCGGGACAGGGGAATGAAAAACTGTTTTTT. Amino acid sequence: CASSLAPGQGNEKLFF.

This rearrangement joins TRBV2 to TRBJ2-7; possible D gene TRBD1, 6 bases. Germline V CDR1 and CDR2: SNHLY, FYNNEI. The CDR3 sequence is 13 residues long. The ends were cut back, 7 bases at V and 3 bases at J, with 13 bases in the middle. CDR3 in amino acids: CASTKGVDYEQYF. For the CDR3, the DNA is TGTGCCAGCACCAAGGGGGTAGACTACGAGCAGTACTTC.